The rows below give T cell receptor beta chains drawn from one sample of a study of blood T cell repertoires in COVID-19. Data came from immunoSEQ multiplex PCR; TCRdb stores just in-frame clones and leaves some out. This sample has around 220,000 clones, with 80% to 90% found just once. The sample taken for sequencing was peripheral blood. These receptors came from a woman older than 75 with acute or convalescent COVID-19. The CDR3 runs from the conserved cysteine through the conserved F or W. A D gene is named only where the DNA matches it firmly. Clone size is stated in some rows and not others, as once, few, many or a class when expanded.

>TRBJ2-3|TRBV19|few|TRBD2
CASSSIAGGGLDTQYF
TGTGCCAGTAGTTCAATAGCGGGGGGAGGATTAGATACGCAGTATTTT
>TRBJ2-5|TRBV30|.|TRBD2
CAWRASGRETQYF
TGTGCCTGGAGAGCTAGCGGGAGAGAGACCCAGTACTTC
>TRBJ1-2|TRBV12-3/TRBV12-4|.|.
CASAPRDYGYTF
TGTGCCAGTGCTCCCAGGGACTATGGCTACACCTTC
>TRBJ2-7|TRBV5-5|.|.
CASSRLVGQNDYEQYF
TGTGCCAGCAGCCGACTGGTTGGACAGAACGACTACGAGCAGTACTTC
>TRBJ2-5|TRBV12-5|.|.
CASGLGNREGETQYF
TGTGCTAGTGGTTTGGGGAACAGGGAGGGAGAGACCCAGTACTTC
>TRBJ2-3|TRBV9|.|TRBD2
CASSYTTSGDTQYF
TGTGCCAGCAGCTACACGACTAGCGGAGATACGCAGTATTTT
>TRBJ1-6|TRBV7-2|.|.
CASSLDSSSYNSPLHF
TGTGCCAGCAGCCTAGACAGCAGCTCCTATAATTCACCCCTCCACTTT
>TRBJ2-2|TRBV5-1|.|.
CASSLVSSLNTGELFF
TGCGCCAGCAGCTTGGTCTCGAGCCTAAACACCGGGGAGCTGTTTTTT
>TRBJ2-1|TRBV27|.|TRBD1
CAIRQGGGRNEQFF
TGTGCCATTAGACAGGGGGGTGGTAGAAATGAGCAGTTCTTC
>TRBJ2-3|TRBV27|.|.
CASSATSLLDTQYF
TGTGCCAGCAGTGCAACTAGTCTCTTAGATACGCAGTATTTT
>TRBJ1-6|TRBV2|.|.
CASSDINRALLDSPLHF
TGTGCCAGCAGTGATATCAACAGGGCCCTTTTGGATTCACCCCTCCACTTT
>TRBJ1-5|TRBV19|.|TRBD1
CASSTTRDSHYSNQPQHF
TGTGCCAGTAGTACTACTAGGGACAGTCATTATAGCAATCAGCCCCAGCATTTT
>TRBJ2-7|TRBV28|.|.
CASSLGGVGLPYEQYF
TGTGCCAGCAGTTTGGGCGGGGTTGGGCTCCCCTACGAGCAGTACTTC
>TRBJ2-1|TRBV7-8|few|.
CASSPPLSVRTYNEQFF
TGTGCCAGCAGCCCCCCCCTTAGTGTACGAACCTACAATGAGCAGTTCTTC
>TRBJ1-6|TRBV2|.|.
CASSRTADWGDSPLHF
TGTGCCAGCAGCCGGACAGCCGATTGGGGTGATTCACCCCTCCACTTT
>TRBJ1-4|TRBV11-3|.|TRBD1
CASSLGGTGNEKLFF
TGTGCCAGCAGCTTAGGAGGGACAGGGAACGAAAAACTGTTTTTT
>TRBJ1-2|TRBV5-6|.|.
CASSYPGSQSRYGYTF
TGTGCCAGCAGCTACCCGGGGAGTCAGAGTCGTTATGGCTACACCTTC
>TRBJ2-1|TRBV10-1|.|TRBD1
CASSDLGQVADEQFF
TGCGCCAGCAGTGACCTGGGACAGGTGGCCGATGAGCAGTTCTTC
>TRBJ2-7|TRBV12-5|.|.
CASGPGTLRTRVEQYF
TGTGCTAGTGGTCCTGGGACACTAAGGACGCGCGTCGAGCAGTACTTC
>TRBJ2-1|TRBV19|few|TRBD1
CATSPGTGYYNEQFF
TGTGCCACTTCCCCCGGGACAGGATACTACAATGAGCAGTTCTTC
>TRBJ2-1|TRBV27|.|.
CASSSPGAGAYNEQFF
TGTGCCAGCAGCTCGCCGGGGGCGGGAGCGTACAATGAGCAGTTCTTC
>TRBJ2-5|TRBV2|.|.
CASSDARGQETQYF
TGTGCCAGCAGTGATGCCAGGGGACAAGAGACCCAGTACTTC
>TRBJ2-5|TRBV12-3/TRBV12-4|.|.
CASTAIQETQYF
TGTGCCAGCACAGCGATTCAAGAGACCCAGTACTTC
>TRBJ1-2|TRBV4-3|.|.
CASSQEGHPANYGYTF
TGCGCCAGCAGCCAAGAGGGACATCCGGCTAACTATGGCTACACCTTC
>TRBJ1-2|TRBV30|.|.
CAWTDSSYGYTF
TGTGCCTGGACCGACAGTTCCTATGGCTACACCTTC
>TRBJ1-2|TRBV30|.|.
CAWSGPLVVTHRDGYTF
TGTGCCTGGAGTGGGCCATTGGTTGTGACCCACAGGGACGGCTACACCTTC
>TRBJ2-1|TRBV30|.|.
CAWSFFGSGEQFF
TGTGCCTGGAGTTTCTTCGGGAGCGGAGAGCAGTTCTTC
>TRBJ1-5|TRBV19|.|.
CASSIGWVSPGVRNQPQHF
TGTGCCAGTAGTATAGGGTGGGTATCCCCGGGAGTTCGCAATCAGCCCCAGCATTTT
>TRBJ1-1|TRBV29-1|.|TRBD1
CSVGQGVMNTEAFF
TGCAGCGTTGGACAGGGAGTCATGAACACTGAAGCTTTCTTT
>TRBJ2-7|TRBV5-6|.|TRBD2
CASGRGRGSTEQYF
TGTGCCAGCGGTCGAGGGCGGGGGTCCACCGAGCAGTACTTC
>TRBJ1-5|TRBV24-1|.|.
CATSDESQPQHF
TGTGCCACCAGTGATGAGAGTCAGCCCCAGCATTTT
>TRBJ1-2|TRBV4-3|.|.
CASSPPTGGANYGYTF
TGCGCCAGCAGCCCCCCGACGGGGGGGGCTAACTATGGCTACACCTTC
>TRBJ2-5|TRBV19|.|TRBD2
CASAGGSQETQYF
TGTGCCAGTGCGGGGGGAAGCCAAGAGACCCAGTACTTC
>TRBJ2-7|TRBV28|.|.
CASSFPGLYEQYF
TGTGCCAGCAGTTTCCCAGGCCTTTACGAGCAGTACTTC
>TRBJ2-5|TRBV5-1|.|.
CASRYSGTPAETQYF
TGCGCCAGCAGGTACTCCGGGACACCCGCAGAGACCCAGTACTTC
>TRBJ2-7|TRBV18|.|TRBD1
CASSPMGQGVDQYF
TGTGCCAGCTCACCTATGGGACAGGGGGTTGATCAGTACTTC
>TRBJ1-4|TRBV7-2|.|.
CASSPPRVSRDEKLFF
TGTGCCAGCAGCCCCCCCAGGGTCTCTAGGGATGAAAAACTGTTTTTT
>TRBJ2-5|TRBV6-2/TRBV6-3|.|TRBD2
CASSSGLAGGPMETQYF
TGTGCCAGCAGTTCCGGACTAGCGGGGGGGCCCATGGAGACCCAGTACTTC
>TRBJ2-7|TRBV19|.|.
CASSSPGGAVYEQYF
TGTGCCAGTAGTAGCCCTGGAGGGGCTGTCTACGAGCAGTACTTC
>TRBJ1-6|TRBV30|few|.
CAWSLNSPLHF
TGTGCCTGGAGTTTAAATTCACCCCTCCACTTT
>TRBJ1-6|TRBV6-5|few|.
CASMRTVNSPLHF
TGTGCCAGCATGCGGACAGTTAATTCACCCCTCCACTTT
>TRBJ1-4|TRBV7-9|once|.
CASSDRGGTNEKLFF
TGTGCCAGCAGTGATCGGGGGGGGACTAATGAAAAACTGTTTTTT
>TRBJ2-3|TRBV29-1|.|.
CSVEQGKDTQYF
TGCAGCGTTGAACAGGGAAAAGATACGCAGTATTTT
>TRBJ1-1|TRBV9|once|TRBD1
CASSIKDRGNTEAFF
TGTGCCAGCAGCATTAAGGACAGGGGGAACACTGAAGCTTTCTTT
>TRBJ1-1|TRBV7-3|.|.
CASSLQGNTEAFF
TGTGCCAGCAGCTTACAGGGGAACACTGAAGCTTTCTTT
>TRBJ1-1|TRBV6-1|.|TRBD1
CASSETGSGTEAFF
TGTGCCAGCAGTGAGACAGGGTCGGGCACTGAAGCTTTCTTT